The sequence of this T cell receptor beta chain was determined in a study of blood T cell repertoires in COVID-19. Study overall: Both acute and convalescent COVID-19 samples were obtained from the United States, Italy and Spain. PBMCs, B-cell-depleted T cells, or T cells provided the cDNA or gDNA that made up the material.

Original data processing: Using reference gene primer amplification, nucleated cell counts were estimated. TCRdb's copy holds only in-frame clones and misses some; the assay was immunoSEQ multiplex PCR. Clone size and V and J calls were adopted from that table, with D and trimming inferred from the DNA. Of approximately 180,000 clones in the sample, approximately 83% are singletons; the top ten hold more than 2.5%. The length of the CDR3 is 12 residues. V trimming: 8 bases; J trimming: 3 bases; junction bases outside the gene matches: 3. Germline V gene lookup returns CDR1 MNHEY and CDR2 SVGAGI. The TCR sequence derives from a man in his 60s with acute or convalescent COVID-19. Sequenced sample: peripheral blood. The V call is TRBV6-5, the J call TRBJ2-7; 8 bases agree with TRBD1. The CDR3 reads CASGDRNYEQYF. CDR3 in DNA: TGTGCCAGCGGGGACAGGAACTACGAGCAGTACTTC.